Shown below are 8 T cell receptor beta chains from a single sample sequenced in a study of identical twins. TCRdb re-called the 5' RACE reads through MiXCR, storing one row per CDR3 protein. The sample has 450,000 or so distinct CDR3 sequences; 13% to 15% are singletons. These sequences were also reported in another study, on yellow fever vaccine responses in identical twins.

Sequencing used CD4+ T cells sorted from blood. These receptors were taken from a woman aged 18 to 35 in good health.

This clonotype showed up just a few times. The chain uses TRBV29-1 and TRBJ2-5; TRBD1 matches at 8 bases. Trimming removed 1 base from V and 5 bases from J; junction bases left unmatched: 9. CDR3 length: 15 residues. Germline loops: CDR1 SQVTM, CDR2 ANQGSEA. The CDR3 DNA sequence: TGCAGCGTTGAAGGAGGCAGGGGGCTTCGGGAGACCCAGTACTTC. Protein product: CSVEGGRGLRETQYF.

This clonotype was seen a handful of times. The V gene is TRBV7-9, the J gene TRBJ1-1; 11 nucleotides align to TRBD1. Germline loops: CDR1 SEHNR, CDR2 FQNEAQ (reference sequence). J lost 6 bases, V lost 5 bases, and 5 bases had no gene match. The CDR3 is made up of 14 amino acids. This CDR3 reads CASSRGQGAPEAFF. DNA for the CDR3: TGTGCCAGCAGCCGCGGACAGGGGGCCCCTGAAGCTTTCTTT.

The chain recombines TRBV20-1 with TRBJ2-7; 11 bases line up with TRBD2. V was clipped by 2 bases and J by 2 bases; unmatched bases: 5. This CDR3 has 15 amino acids. Germline values: CDR1 DFQATT, CDR2 SNEGSKA (reference sequence). The CDR3 loop is CSARMLAGGPYEQYF. The DNA for the CDR3 is TGCAGTGCTAGAATGCTAGCGGGAGGTCCCTACGAGCAGTACTTC.

The genes are TRBV27 and TRBJ1-6; D is unresolved. Trimming took 6 bases from V and 7 from J, leaving 13 bases between them. This CDR3 has 14 amino acids. The V gene's germline CDR1 is MNHEY and CDR2 SMNVEV (reference sequence). Written as DNA, the CDR3 is TGTGCCAGCAGAGTCGTCGCGCAGAATTCACCCCTCCACTTT. It codes for CASRVVAQNSPLHF.

The rearrangement links TRBV28 to TRBJ2-3; 11 nucleotides agree with TRBD2. The CDR3 extends over 17 amino acids. The V gene's germline CDR1 is MDHEN and CDR2 SYDVKM. J was trimmed by 0 bases and V by 2 bases; bases with no gene match: 4. CDR3 sequence reads: CASSLGTSGFSTDTQYF. CDR3 DNA: TGTGCCAGCAGTTTAGGGACTAGCGGATTTAGCACAGATACGCAGTATTTT.

The V gene is TRBV12-3 or TRBV12-4, the J gene TRBJ1-6; 12 positions agree with TRBD1. The CDR3 has 15 residues. V was clipped by 6 bases and J by 8 bases; unmatched bases: 5. As DNA, the CDR3 is TGTGCCAGCAGCGGGACAGGGGGCGCAGATTCACCCCTCCACTTT. Its translation: CASSGTGGADSPLHF.

This clonotype was seen ten or more times. The gene calls are TRBV6-5 and TRBJ1-1; no firm D call. The CDR3 loop spans 14 amino acids. The germline gives CDR1 MNHEY, CDR2 SVGAGI. Between the trimmed V and J ends, which lost 2 bases and 0 bases, there was a span of 7 bases. CDR3 loop: CASSYRIMNTEAFF. The DNA of the CDR3 is TGTGCCAGCAGTTACAGGATCATGAACACTGAAGCTTTCTTT.

This clonotype occurred many times. The rearrangement joins TRBV6-6 to TRBJ2-5; possibly TRBD1 for D (5 bases). Germline loops: CDR1 MNHNY, CDR2 SVGAGI (reference sequence). The CDR3 covers 12 residues. V lost 6 bases and J 5 bases, leaving 10 bases between the germline ends. CDR3 amino acids: CASSRATETQYF. The CDR3 DNA reads as TGTGCCAGCAGCAGGGCTACGGAGACCCAGTACTTC.